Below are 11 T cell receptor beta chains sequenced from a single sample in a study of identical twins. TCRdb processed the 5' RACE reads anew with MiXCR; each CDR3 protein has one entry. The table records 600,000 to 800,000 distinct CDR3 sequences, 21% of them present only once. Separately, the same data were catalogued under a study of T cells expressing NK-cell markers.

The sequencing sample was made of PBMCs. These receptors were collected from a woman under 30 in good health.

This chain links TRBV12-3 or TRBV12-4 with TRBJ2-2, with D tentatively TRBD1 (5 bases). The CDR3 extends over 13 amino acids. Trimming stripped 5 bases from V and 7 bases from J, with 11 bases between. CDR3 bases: TGTGCCAGCAGTCGCCTGGGGCTCGGGGAGCTGTTTTTT. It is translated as CASSRLGLGELFF.

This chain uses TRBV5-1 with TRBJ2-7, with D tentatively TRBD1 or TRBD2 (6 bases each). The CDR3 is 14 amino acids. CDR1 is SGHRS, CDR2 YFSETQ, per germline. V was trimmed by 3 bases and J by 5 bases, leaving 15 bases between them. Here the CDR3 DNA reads TGCGCCAGCAGCTCGGTAGGGGGGAACCACGAGCAGTACTTC. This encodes CASSSVGGNHEQYF.

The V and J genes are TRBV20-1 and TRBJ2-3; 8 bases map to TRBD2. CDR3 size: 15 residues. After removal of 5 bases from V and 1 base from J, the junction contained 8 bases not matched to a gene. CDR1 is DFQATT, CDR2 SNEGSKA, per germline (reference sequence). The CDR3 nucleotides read TGCAGTGCTCGCCGCCTGACTAGCGGCACAGATACGCAGTATTTT. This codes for CSARRLTSGTDTQYF.

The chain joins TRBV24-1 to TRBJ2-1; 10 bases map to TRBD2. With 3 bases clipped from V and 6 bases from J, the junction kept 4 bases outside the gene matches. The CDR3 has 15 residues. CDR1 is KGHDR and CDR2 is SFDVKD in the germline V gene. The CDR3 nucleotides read TGTGCCACCAGTGATGAGCGGGGGGGCCGCAATGAGCAGTTCTTC. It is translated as CATSDERGGRNEQFF.

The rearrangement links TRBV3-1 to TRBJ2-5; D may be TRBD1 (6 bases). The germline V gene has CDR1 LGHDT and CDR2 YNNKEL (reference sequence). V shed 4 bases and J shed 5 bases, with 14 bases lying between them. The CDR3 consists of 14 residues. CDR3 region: CASSLGHVVETQYF. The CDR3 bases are TGTGCCAGCAGCCTGGGACACGTAGTGGAGACCCAGTACTTC.

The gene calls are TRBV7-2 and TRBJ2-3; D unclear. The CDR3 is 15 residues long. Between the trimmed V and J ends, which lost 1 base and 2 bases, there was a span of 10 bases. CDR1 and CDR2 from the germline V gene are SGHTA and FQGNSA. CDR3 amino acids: CASSLDSGNTDTQYF. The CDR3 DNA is TGTGCCAGCAGCTTAGACTCTGGTAACACAGATACGCAGTATTTT.

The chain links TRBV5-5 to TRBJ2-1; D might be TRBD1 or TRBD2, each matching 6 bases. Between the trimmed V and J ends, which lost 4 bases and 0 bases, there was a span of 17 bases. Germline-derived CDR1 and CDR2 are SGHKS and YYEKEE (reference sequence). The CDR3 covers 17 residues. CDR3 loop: CASSTVGRGPSYNEQFF. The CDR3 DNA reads TGTGCCAGCAGCACGGTAGGTCGGGGGCCCTCCTACAATGAGCAGTTCTTC.

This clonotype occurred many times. The CDR3 protein is CSVGGQVSAGYTF. For the CDR3, the DNA is TGCAGCGTTGGAGGACAGGTCTCCGCTGGCTACACCTTC. The chain recombines TRBV29-1 with TRBJ1-2; 7 nucleotides agree with TRBD1. Germline CDR1 is SQVTM and CDR2 is ANQGSEA. The CDR3 length is 13 residues. The ends lost 4 bases at V and 7 bases at J; junction bases unmatched: 9.

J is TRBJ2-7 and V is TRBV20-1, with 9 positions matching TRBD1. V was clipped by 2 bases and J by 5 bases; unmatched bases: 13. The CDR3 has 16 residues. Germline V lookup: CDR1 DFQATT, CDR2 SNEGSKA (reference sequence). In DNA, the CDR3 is TGCAGTGCTAGACATCCGGGACAGGGTTCTAGCAACGAGCAGTACTTC. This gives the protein CSARHPGQGSSNEQYF.

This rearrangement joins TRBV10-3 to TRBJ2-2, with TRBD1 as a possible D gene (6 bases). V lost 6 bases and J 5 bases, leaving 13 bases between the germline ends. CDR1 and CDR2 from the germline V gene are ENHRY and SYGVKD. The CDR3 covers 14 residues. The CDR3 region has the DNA TGTGCCATCAGCTTCGGACAGAATACCGGGGAGCTGTTTTTT. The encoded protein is CAISFGQNTGELFF.

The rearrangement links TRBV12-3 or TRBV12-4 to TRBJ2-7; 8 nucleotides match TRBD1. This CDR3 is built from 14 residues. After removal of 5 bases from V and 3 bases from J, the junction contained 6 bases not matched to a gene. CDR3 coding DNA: TGTGCCAGCAGTCTCAGGGGGCCAATCTACGAGCAGTACTTC. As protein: CASSLRGPIYEQYF.